Following are 31 T cell receptor beta chains from one sample sequenced in a study of cytomegalovirus exposure and HLA in healthy donors. Primers included in the PCR were 60 Vbeta and 13 Jbeta primers. Using immunoSEQ multiplex PCR, the repertoire was profiled, and TCRdb retains in-frame clones only, with some absent. The table lists about 130,000 clones, around three quarters of them singletons, with 4% to 5.5% in the top ten. Sequencing was carried out using PBMCs. The receptors here all came from a man aged 25-45 years in good health.

The J gene is TRBJ2-5, the V gene TRBV9; tentative D call: TRBD2 (6 bases). CDR3 length: 15 amino acids. Germline values: CDR1 SGDLS, CDR2 YYNGEE. Trimming removed 0 bases at V and 4 bases at J, with 13 bases between. The CDR3 protein is CASSVGLGRGETQYF. CDR3 DNA: TGTGCCAGCAGCGTAGGTCTCGGGAGAGGAGAGACCCAGTACTTC.

This sequence joins TRBV10-3 and TRBJ2-2; 7 nucleotides line up with TRBD1. Germline V gene sequence: CDR1 ENHRY, CDR2 SYGVKD. V lost 6 bases, J lost 0 bases, and 4 bases stayed unmatched. The CDR3 covers 15 residues. The CDR3 here is CAIRPGTANTGELFF. DNA of the CDR3: TGTGCCATCAGGCCCGGGACAGCGAACACCGGGGAGCTGTTTTTT.

This clone was seen a few times. In DNA form, the CDR3 reads TGCGCCAGCAGCTCACAGGGGAATGAGCAGTTCTTC. It encodes CASSSQGNEQFF. The chain has TRBV5-1 and TRBJ2-1, with 7 bases that match TRBD1. The V and J ends lost 3 bases and 7 bases, in that order; junction bases with no gene match: 1. CDR3 length equals 12 residues. From germline, CDR1 is SGHRS and CDR2 YFSETQ.

The CDR3 spells CASRGQGIAYEKLFF. The CDR3 DNA reads as TGTGCCAGCAGGGGACAGGGGATAGCATACGAAAAACTGTTTTTT. The V gene is TRBV2, the J gene TRBJ1-4; 10 bases are shared with TRBD1. The germline V gene encodes CDR1 SNHLY and CDR2 FYNNEI. CDR3 length: 15 residues. Trimming removed 6 bases from V and 8 bases from J; junction bases left unmatched: 9.

The gene calls are TRBV4-1 and TRBJ2-3, with 9 nucleotides matching TRBD1. The germline CDR1 and CDR2 sequences are MGHRA and YSYEKL. The CDR3 runs 16 residues. Losses at the gene ends were 1 base for V and 4 bases for J; bases not matched to a gene: 6. Here the CDR3 DNA reads TGCGCCAGCAGCCAAGCCGGGACAGGGACCTCAGATACGCAGTATTTT. Protein sequence: CASSQAGTGTSDTQYF.

The V and J genes are TRBV30 and TRBJ2-1; the match to TRBD2 covers 7 bases. Trimming at V came to 1 base and at J to 9 bases, leaving 6 bases not matched to a gene. The CDR3 spans 13 residues. CDR1 is GTSNPN, CDR2 SVGIG, per germline (reference sequence). The CDR3 is CAWSGRTRGEQFF. The CDR3, as DNA: TGTGCCTGGAGTGGGAGGACTAGGGGTGAGCAGTTCTTC.

The J gene is TRBJ2-3, the V gene TRBV7-9, with D possibly being TRBD2 (5 bases). This CDR3 comprises 16 residues. Germline V CDR1 and CDR2: SEHNR, FQNEAQ (reference sequence). V was cut by 8 bases and J by 2 bases, with 20 bases left in between. The CDR3 sequence: CASAPASGLVTDTQYF. DNA for the CDR3: TGTGCCAGCGCCCCGGCCAGCGGTCTGGTCACAGATACGCAGTATTTT.

This chain connects TRBV5-4 to TRBJ2-7; 10 bases map to TRBD2. The CDR3 sequence is 15 residues long. The V gene's germline CDR1 is SGHNT and CDR2 YYREEE (reference sequence). V lost 5 bases, J lost 5 bases, and 10 bases stayed unmatched. The CDR3 coding sequence is TGTGCCAGCAGACGAAGCGGGAGGGCCCGCGACGAGCAGTACTTC. Residues: CASRRSGRARDEQYF.

The J gene is TRBJ2-7, the V gene TRBV5-1; 8 nucleotides line up with TRBD2. The germline CDR1 and CDR2 sequences are SGHRS and YFSETQ. The CDR3 has 14 amino acids. Unmatched junction bases numbered 10, after V lost 5 bases and J lost 6 bases. The CDR3 coding sequence is TGCGCCAGCAGGACTAGCGACACATACCCCGAGCAGTACTTC. Translation gives CASRTSDTYPEQYF.

The table lists this clone with a count of one. This sequence joins TRBV6-6 and TRBJ1-2; unclear D gene. Germline lookup yields CDR1 MNHNY and CDR2 SVGAGI (reference sequence). This CDR3 is built from 16 residues. With 0 bases removed from V and 8 bases from J, the gap between germline ends came to 19 bases. The CDR3 sequence is CASSYSVGQAPAGYTF. CDR3 bases: TGTGCCAGCAGTTACTCGGTGGGTCAGGCCCCGGCGGGCTACACCTTC.

The CDR3 loop is CASSRRLNTEAFF. The CDR3 bases are TGTGCCAGCAGCCGCAGGTTGAACACTGAAGCTTTCTTT. The rearrangement links TRBV7-9 to TRBJ1-1; no reliable D call. The V gene lost 5 bases and the J gene lost 0 bases, with 7 bases spanning the gap. In germline, CDR1 is SEHNR, CDR2 FQNEAQ (reference sequence). The CDR3 loop spans 13 amino acids.

V and J are TRBV7-2 and TRBJ2-1, with TRBD2 matching 9 bases. Trimming cost V 7 bases and J 4 bases; bases outside gene matches: 5. Looked up from germline, CDR1 is SGHTA and CDR2 is FQGNSA. The CDR3 has 14 amino acids. This CDR3 is CASTPGLAYNEQFF. The DNA for the CDR3 is TGTGCCAGCACACCGGGACTAGCATACAATGAGCAGTTCTTC. The full variable domain, with the rest looked up from reference TRBV7-2 and TRBJ2-1, is GAGVSQSPSNKVTEKGKDVELRCDPISGHTALYWYRQSLGQGLEFLIYFQGNSAPDKSGLPSDRFSAERTGGSVSTLTIQRTQQEDSAVYLCASTPGLAYNEQFFGPGTRLTVL.

This chain links TRBV5-5 with TRBJ2-7; 8 bases agree with TRBD1. Germline CDR1 reads SGHKS; CDR2 reads YYEKEE (reference sequence). Trimming took 3 bases from V and 5 from J; bases not matched to a gene: 7. The CDR3 is made up of 14 amino acids. The CDR3 is CASSWGQAWDEQYF. The CDR3 region has the DNA TGTGCCAGCAGCTGGGGACAGGCCTGGGACGAGCAGTACTTC.

The chain links TRBV5-5 to TRBJ1-4, with D possibly being TRBD1 (6 bases). This CDR3 contains 15 residues. The V gene lost 6 bases and the J gene lost 5 bases, with 17 bases spanning the gap. From germline, CDR1 is SGHKS and CDR2 YYEKEE (reference sequence). The CDR3 DNA sequence: TGTGCCAGCAACCTTCAGACAGGTGTGAATGAAAAACTGTTTTTT. Translated, it gives CASNLQTGVNEKLFF.

This clone was detected once. The gene calls are TRBV28 and TRBJ2-7; 8 positions agree with TRBD2. V trimming: 4 bases; J trimming: 0 bases; junction bases outside the gene matches: 5. The CDR3 has 15 amino acids. Germline loops: CDR1 MDHEN, CDR2 SYDVKM. The CDR3 DNA sequence: TGTGCCAGCAGTTCTGCGGGAGGCGGCTCCTACGAGCAGTACTTC. Encoded protein: CASSSAGGGSYEQYF.

The gene calls are TRBV4-1 and TRBJ1-1; no clear D. V was shortened by 1 base and J by 4 bases, with 10 bases between the two germline ends. This CDR3 contains 14 residues. The germline gives CDR1 MGHRA, CDR2 YSYEKL. The CDR3 is CASSQAGSVTEAFF. CDR3 DNA: TGCGCCAGCAGCCAAGCGGGGAGCGTCACTGAAGCTTTCTTT.

Notes on this clone: This specimen includes other DNA sequences encoding the same CDR3. CDR3 loop: CASSLDRDKTQYF. The CDR3 coding sequence is TGTGCCAGCTCACTTGACAGGGATAAGACCCAGTACTTC. V and J are TRBV18 and TRBJ2-5; 7 nucleotides match TRBD1. V lost 4 bases to trimming and J lost 6 bases; unmatched junction nucleotides: 5. The CDR3 contains 13 residues. Germline V gene lookup returns CDR1 KGHSH and CDR2 LQKENI.

CDR3 region: CASSLPSGSRNEQFF. CDR3 coding DNA: TGTGCCAGCAGTTTACCTAGCGGGAGTCGGAATGAGCAGTTCTTC. The chain recombines TRBV28 with TRBJ2-1, with 10 bases identical to TRBD2. Trimming cost V 2 bases and J 7 bases; bases outside gene matches: 5. Germline CDR1 reads MDHEN; CDR2 reads SYDVKM. The CDR3 is made up of 15 amino acids.

V gene TRBV4-2 combines with J gene TRBJ2-3; possible D gene TRBD2, 6 bases. Germline V CDR1 and CDR2: LGHNA, YNFKEQ. This CDR3 is built from 17 residues. Trimming stripped 0 bases from V and 2 bases from J, with 15 bases between. The CDR3 nucleotides are TGTGCCAGCAGCCAAGATCTAGCGAGGCCCCCCACAGATACGCAGTATTTT. Amino acids: CASSQDLARPPTDTQYF.

The V and J genes are TRBV7-3 and TRBJ1-2, with TRBD1 identical over 11 bases. V gave up 3 bases and J gave up 4 bases; unmatched junction bases: 10. CDR1 is SGHTA, CDR2 FQGTGA, per germline. This CDR3 is built from 17 residues. CDR3 in DNA: TGTGCCAGCAGCTTGTTTGGACAGGGGGCAGGTGGCTATGGCTACACCTTC. It is translated as CASSLFGQGAGGYGYTF.

The chain carries TRBV30 and TRBJ2-2; 8 bases fit TRBD2. CDR1 and CDR2 (germline): GTSNPN, SVGIG (reference sequence). The length of the CDR3 is 15 residues. V lost 4 bases to trimming and J lost 3 bases; unmatched junction nucleotides: 7. The CDR3 DNA is TGTGCCTGGAAAGCGGGAGAAGGAGACACCGGGGAGCTGTTTTTT. It translates to CAWKAGEGDTGELFF.

The V call is TRBV5-4, the J call TRBJ2-3; perhaps TRBD2 as D (6 bases). CDR1 SGHNT and CDR2 YYREEE come from the germline V gene (reference sequence). The CDR3 is 16 amino acids. V lost 4 bases to trimming and J lost 2 bases, with 17 bases between them. CDR3 DNA: TGTGCCAGCAGCACGAACCCGGGACTCAACACAGATACGCAGTATTTT. This codes for CASSTNPGLNTDTQYF.

The rearrangement uses TRBV7-2 and TRBJ2-5; D remains unclear. The germline V gene encodes CDR1 SGHTA and CDR2 FQGNSA. V lost 4 bases to trimming and J lost 1 base, with 13 bases between them. This CDR3 is built from 15 residues. CDR3 protein: CASSYYLAPQETQYF. The CDR3 region has the DNA TGTGCCAGCAGCTATTACCTGGCCCCCCAAGAGACCCAGTACTTC.

DNA for the CDR3: TGTGCCAGCAGCAAGAGCTCTTATGATGGGGCCAACGTCCTGACTTTC. It is translated as CASSKSSYDGANVLTF. This chain uses TRBV7-3 with TRBJ2-6; no firm D call. Trimming removed 5 bases at V and 3 bases at J, with 14 bases between. CDR1 SGHTA and CDR2 FQGTGA come from the germline V gene. This CDR3 is built from 16 residues.

The V and J genes are TRBV10-1 and TRBJ2-5; TRBD2 matches at 8 bases. CDR3 length equals 14 residues. J gave up 7 bases and V 5 bases, and 9 bases lay outside the gene matches. Germline V gives CDR1 WNHNN, CDR2 SYGVQD (reference sequence). The CDR3 DNA sequence: TGCGCCAGCAGTACCTTGAGACTAGCGCGGACCCAGTACTTC. Protein product: CASSTLRLARTQYF.

In this sample, this clone turned up once. This rearrangement joins TRBV28 to TRBJ2-7; no clear D. The CDR3 extends over 11 amino acids. V was pared by 5 bases and J by 3 bases, with 5 bases between. The germline CDR1 and CDR2 sequences are MDHEN and SYDVKM. CDR3 amino acids: CASSLRYEQYF. Here the CDR3 DNA reads TGTGCCAGCAGTCTCCGCTACGAGCAGTACTTC. The whole variable domain, filled in from reference TRBV28 and TRBJ2-7, reads DVKVTQSSRYLVKRTGEKVFLECVQDMDHENMFWYRQDPGLGLRLIYFSYDVKMKEKGDIPEGYSVSREKKERFSLILESASTNQTSMYLCASSLRYEQYFGPGTRLTVT.

The rearrangement links TRBV19 to TRBJ1-1; maybe TRBD1 (5 bases). The CDR3 contains 16 residues. Germline V CDR1 and CDR2: LNHDA, SQIVND (reference sequence). V was trimmed by 3 bases and J by 3 bases, leaving 17 bases between them. The CDR3 bases are TGTGCCAGTAGTATTTTTTGGAGGGGAGGTGACACTGAAGCTTTCTTT. It is translated as CASSIFWRGGDTEAFF.

The count of this clone is one. The rearrangement joins TRBV14 to TRBJ2-5, with D unresolved. The germline CDR1 and CDR2 sequences are SGHDN and FVKESK. With 0 bases removed from V and 1 base from J, the gap between germline ends came to 9 bases. The CDR3 sequence is 15 residues long. CDR3 residues: CASSQDTLTQETQYF. DNA for the CDR3: TGTGCCAGCAGCCAAGATACACTAACCCAAGAGACCCAGTACTTC.

CDR3 sequence reads: CASSQGLLGAGELFF. In nucleotides, the CDR3 is TGTGCCAGCAGCCAAGGGCTCCTCGGGGCCGGGGAGCTGTTTTTT. The V and J genes are TRBV4-2 and TRBJ2-2, with TRBD2 as a possible D gene (5 bases). The V end lost 1 base, the J end lost 6 bases, and 12 bases lay between the germline ends. The CDR3 totals 15 residues. Per the germline V gene, CDR1 is LGHNA and CDR2 is YNFKEQ.

The chain employs TRBV28 and TRBJ1-1; D is ambiguous. Trimming took 9 bases from V and 1 from J, leaving 12 bases between them. Germline values: CDR1 MDHEN, CDR2 SYDVKM. The CDR3 runs 13 residues. The CDR3 loop reads CASQFGRNTEAFF. The CDR3 coding sequence is TGTGCCAGTCAGTTTGGGAGGAACACTGAAGCTTTCTTT.

The chain has TRBV19 and TRBJ2-5; maybe TRBD2 (5 bases). The J call could be wrong; TRBJ2-7 is a better fit for the DNA end. The CDR3 extends over 14 amino acids. The germline CDR1 and CDR2 sequences are LNHDA and SQIVND (reference sequence). The CDR3 region is CASSIAGIRREQYF. CDR3 nucleotide sequence: TGTGCCAGTAGTATCGCGGGTATTAGGCGCGAGCAGTACTTC.